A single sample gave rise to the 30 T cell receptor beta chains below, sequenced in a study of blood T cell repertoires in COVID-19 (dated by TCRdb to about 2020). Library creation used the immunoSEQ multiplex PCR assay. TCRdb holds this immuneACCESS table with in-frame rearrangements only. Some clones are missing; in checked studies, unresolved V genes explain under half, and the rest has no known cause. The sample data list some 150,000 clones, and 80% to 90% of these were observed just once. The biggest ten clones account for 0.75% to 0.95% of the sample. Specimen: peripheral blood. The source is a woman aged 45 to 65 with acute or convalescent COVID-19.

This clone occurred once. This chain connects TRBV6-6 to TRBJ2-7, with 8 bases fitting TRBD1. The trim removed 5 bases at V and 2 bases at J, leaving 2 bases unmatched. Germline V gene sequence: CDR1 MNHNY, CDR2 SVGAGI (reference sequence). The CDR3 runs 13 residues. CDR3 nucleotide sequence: TGTGCCAGCAGTCTGACAGGGGCCTACGAGCAGTACTTC. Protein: CASSLTGAYEQYF.

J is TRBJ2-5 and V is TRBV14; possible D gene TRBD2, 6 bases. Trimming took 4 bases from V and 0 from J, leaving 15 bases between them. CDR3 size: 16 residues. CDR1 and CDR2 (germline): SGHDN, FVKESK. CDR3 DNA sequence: TGTGCCAGCAGCCCAGGATGGCGGAGGGACCAAGAGACCCAGTACTTC. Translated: CASSPGWRRDQETQYF.

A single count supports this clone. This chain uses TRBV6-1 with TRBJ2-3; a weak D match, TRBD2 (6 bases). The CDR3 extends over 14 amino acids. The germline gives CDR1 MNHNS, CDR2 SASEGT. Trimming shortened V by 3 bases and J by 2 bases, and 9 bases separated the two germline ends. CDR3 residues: CASSDRDFTDTQYF. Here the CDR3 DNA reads TGTGCCAGCAGTGACCGGGACTTCACAGATACGCAGTATTTT.

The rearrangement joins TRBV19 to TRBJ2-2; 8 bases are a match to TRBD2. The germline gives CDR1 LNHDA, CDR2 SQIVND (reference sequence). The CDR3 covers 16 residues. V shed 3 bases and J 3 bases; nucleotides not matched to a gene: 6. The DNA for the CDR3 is TGTGCCAGTAGTATGCCGGGGGGGATCGACACCGGGGAGCTGTTTTTT. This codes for CASSMPGGIDTGELFF.

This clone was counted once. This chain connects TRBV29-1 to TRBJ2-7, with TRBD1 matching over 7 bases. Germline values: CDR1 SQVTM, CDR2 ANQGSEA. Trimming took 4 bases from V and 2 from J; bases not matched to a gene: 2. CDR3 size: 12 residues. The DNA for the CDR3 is TGCAGCGTTGGGGACAGCACCTACGAGCAGTACTTC. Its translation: CSVGDSTYEQYF.

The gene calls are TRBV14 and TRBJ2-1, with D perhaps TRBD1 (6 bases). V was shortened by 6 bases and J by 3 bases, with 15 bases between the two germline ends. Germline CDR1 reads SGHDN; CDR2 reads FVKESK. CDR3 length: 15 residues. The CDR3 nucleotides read TGTGCCAGCAGTCTACGGCAGGGGTACTACAATGAGCAGTTCTTC. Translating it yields CASSLRQGYYNEQFF.

Here the CDR3 reads CASSWTGSNYEQYF. For the CDR3, the DNA is TGCGCCAGCAGCTGGACAGGGAGCAATTACGAGCAGTACTTC. This chain uses TRBV5-1 with TRBJ2-7; 8 nucleotides line up with TRBD1. V lost 3 bases to trimming and J lost 4 bases; unmatched junction nucleotides: 6. This CDR3 comprises 14 residues. Looked up from germline, CDR1 is SGHRS and CDR2 is YFSETQ.

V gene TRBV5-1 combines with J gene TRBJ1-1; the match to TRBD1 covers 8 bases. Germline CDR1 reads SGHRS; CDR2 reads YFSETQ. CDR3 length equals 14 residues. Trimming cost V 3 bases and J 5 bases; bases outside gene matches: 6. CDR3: CASSSQGVGTEAFF. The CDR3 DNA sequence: TGCGCCAGCAGCTCACAGGGGGTCGGTACTGAAGCTTTCTTT.

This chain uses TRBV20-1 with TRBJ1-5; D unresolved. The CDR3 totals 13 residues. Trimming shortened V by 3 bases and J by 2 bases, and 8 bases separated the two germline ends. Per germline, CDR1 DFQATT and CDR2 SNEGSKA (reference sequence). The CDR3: CSASSTGNQPQHF. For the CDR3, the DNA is TGCAGTGCTAGTAGTACTGGCAATCAGCCCCAGCATTTT.

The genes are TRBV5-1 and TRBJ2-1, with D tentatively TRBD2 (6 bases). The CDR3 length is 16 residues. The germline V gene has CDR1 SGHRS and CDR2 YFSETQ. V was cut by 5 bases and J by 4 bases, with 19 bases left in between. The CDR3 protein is CASRPGTGGFYNEQFF. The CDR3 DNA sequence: TGCGCCAGCAGACCCGGGACTGGGGGGTTTTACAATGAGCAGTTCTTC.

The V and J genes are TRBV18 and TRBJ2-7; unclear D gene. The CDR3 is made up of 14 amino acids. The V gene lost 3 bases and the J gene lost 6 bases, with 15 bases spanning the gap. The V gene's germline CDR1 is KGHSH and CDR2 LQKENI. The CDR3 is CASSPTADTREQYF. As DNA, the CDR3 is TGTGCCAGCTCACCCACGGCAGACACACGCGAGCAGTACTTC.

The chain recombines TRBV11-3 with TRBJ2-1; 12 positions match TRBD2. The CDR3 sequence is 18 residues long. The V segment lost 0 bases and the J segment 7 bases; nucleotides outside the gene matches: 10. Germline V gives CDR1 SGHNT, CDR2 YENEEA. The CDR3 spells CASSLESSGLAGGNEQFF. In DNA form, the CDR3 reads TGTGCCAGCAGCTTAGAGAGTTCTGGGCTAGCGGGGGGGAATGAGCAGTTCTTC.

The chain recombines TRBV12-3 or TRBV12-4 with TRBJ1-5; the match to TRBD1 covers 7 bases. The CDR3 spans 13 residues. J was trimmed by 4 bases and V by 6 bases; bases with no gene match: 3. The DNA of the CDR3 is TGTGCCAGCAGCCCGGGACAGAATCAGCCCCAGCATTTT. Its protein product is CASSPGQNQPQHF.

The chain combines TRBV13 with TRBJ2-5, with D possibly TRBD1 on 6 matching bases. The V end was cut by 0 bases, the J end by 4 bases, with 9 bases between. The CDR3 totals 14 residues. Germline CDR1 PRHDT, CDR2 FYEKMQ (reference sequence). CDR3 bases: TGTGCCAGCAGCTTAGGCAGGGGTGGAGAGACCCAGTACTTC. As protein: CASSLGRGGETQYF.

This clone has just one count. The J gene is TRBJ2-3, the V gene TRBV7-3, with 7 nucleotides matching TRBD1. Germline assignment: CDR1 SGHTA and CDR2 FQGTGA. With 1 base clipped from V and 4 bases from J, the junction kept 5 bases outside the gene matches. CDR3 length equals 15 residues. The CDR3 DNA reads TGTGCCAGCAGCTTAAGGGGGCAGGGGGCAGATACGCAGTATTTT. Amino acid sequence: CASSLRGQGADTQYF.

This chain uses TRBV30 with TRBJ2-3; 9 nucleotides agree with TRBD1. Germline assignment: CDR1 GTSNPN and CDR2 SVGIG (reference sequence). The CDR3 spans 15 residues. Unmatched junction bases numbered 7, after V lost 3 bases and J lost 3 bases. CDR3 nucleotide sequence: TGTGCCTGGAGGGAGGGGGGACAGGGAACAGATACGCAGTATTTT. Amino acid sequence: CAWREGGQGTDTQYF.

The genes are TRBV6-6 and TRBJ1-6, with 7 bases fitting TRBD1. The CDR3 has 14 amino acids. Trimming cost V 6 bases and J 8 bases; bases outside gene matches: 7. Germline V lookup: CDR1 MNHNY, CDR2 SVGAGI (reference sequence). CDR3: CASSLTGIDSPLHF. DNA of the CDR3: TGTGCCAGCAGCCTGACAGGGATCGATTCACCCCTCCACTTT.

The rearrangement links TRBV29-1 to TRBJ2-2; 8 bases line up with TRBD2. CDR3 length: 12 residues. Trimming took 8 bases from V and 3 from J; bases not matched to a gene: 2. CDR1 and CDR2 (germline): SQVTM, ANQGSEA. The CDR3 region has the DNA TGCAGCACCGGGGGGGACACCGGGGAGCTGTTTTTT. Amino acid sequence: CSTGGDTGELFF.

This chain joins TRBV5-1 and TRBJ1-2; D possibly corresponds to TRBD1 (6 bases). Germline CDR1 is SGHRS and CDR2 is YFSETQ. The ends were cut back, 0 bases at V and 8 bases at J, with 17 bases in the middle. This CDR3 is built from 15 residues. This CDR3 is CASSLGSTGYEGYTF. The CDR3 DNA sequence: TGCGCCAGCAGCTTGGGGAGCACAGGGTACGAGGGCTACACCTTC.

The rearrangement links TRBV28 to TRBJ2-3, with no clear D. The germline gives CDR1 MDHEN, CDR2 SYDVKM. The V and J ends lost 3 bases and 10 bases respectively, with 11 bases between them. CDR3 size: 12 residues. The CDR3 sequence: CASSFPRSAQYF. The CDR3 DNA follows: TGTGCCAGCAGTTTCCCGAGATCGGCGCAGTATTTT.

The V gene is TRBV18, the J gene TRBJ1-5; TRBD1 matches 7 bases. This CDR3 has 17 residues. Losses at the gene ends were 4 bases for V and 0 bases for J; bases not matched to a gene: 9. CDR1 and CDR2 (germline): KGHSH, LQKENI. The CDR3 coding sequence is TGTGCCAGCTCACACGGGACAGAAGGTTTTAGCAATCAGCCCCAGCATTTT. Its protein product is CASSHGTEGFSNQPQHF. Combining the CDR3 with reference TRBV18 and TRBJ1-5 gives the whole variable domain NAGVMQNPRHLVRRRGQEARLRCSPMKGHSHVYWYRQLPEEGLKFMVYLQKENIIDESGMPKERFSAEFPKEGPSILRIQQVVRGDSAAYFCASSHGTEGFSNQPQHFGDGTRLSIL.

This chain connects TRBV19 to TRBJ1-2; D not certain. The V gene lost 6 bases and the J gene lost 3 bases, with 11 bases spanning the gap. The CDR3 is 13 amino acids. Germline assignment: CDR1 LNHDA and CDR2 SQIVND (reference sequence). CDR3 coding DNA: TGTGCCAGTAGCCCTGACAAAGACTATGGCTACACCTTC. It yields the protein CASSPDKDYGYTF.

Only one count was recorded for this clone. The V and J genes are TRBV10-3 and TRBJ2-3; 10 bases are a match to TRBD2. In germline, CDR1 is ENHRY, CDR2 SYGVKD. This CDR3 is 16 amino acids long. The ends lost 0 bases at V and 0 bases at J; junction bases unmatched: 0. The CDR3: CAISESSGGSTDTQYF. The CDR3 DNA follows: TGTGCCATCAGTGAGTCTAGCGGGGGGAGCACAGATACGCAGTATTTT.

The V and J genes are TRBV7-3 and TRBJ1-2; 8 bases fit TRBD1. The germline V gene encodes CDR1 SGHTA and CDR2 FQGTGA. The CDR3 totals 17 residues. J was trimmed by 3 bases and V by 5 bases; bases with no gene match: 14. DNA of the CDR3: TGTGCCAGCAGCCCAGACAGGGGCCTGGGGATTGACTATGGCTACACCTTC. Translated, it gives CASSPDRGLGIDYGYTF.

The CDR3, as DNA: TGTGCCAGCACCCCAGGGATCGCTGGAAACACCATATATTTT. Translated: CASTPGIAGNTIYF. The V gene is TRBV7-2, the J gene TRBJ1-3; tentative D call: TRBD1 (5 bases). Per germline, CDR1 SGHTA and CDR2 FQGNSA. This CDR3 region has 14 residues. The V gene lost 7 bases and the J gene lost 2 bases, with 12 bases spanning the gap.

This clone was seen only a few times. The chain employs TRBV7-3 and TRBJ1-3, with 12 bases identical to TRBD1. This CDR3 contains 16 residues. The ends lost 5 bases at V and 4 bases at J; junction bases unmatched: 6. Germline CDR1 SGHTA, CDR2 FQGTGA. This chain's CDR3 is CASSASGQGAGNTIYF. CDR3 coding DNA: TGTGCCAGCAGCGCATCGGGACAGGGGGCAGGAAACACCATATATTTT.

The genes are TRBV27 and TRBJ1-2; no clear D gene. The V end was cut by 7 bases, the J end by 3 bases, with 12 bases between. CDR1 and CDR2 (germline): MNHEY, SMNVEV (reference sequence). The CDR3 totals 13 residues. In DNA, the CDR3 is TGTGCCAGCACCCCTTCGGGTGACTATGGCTACACCTTC. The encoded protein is CASTPSGDYGYTF.

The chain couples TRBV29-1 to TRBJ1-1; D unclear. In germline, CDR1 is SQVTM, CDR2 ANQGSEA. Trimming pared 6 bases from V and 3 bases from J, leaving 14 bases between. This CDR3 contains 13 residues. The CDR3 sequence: CSVWARRDTEAFF. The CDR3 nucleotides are TGCAGCGTCTGGGCTAGGAGGGACACTGAAGCTTTCTTT.

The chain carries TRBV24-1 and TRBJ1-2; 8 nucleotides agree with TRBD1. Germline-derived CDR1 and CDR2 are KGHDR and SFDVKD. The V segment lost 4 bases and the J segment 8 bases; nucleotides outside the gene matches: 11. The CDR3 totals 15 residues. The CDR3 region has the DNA TGTGCCACCAGTGACCCGGACAGGGAATTCGGGGGCTACACCTTC. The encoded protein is CATSDPDREFGGYTF.

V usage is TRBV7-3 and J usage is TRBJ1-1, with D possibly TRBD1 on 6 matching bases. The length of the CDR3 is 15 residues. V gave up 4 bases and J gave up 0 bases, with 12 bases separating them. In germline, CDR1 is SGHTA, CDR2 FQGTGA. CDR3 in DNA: TGTGCCAGCAGCTCAGAACAGGGCTTGAACACTGAAGCTTTCTTT. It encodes CASSSEQGLNTEAFF.